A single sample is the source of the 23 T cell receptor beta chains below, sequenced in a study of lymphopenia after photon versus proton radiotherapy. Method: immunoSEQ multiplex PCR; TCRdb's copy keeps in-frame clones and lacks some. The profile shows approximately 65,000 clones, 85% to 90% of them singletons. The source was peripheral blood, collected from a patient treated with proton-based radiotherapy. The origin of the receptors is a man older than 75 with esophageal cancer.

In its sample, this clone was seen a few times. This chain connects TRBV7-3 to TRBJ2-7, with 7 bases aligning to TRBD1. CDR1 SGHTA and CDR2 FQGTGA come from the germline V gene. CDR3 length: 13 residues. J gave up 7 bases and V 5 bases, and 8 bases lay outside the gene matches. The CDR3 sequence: CASSTDRVGEQYF. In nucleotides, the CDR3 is TGTGCCAGCAGCACCGACAGGGTAGGAGAGCAGTACTTC.

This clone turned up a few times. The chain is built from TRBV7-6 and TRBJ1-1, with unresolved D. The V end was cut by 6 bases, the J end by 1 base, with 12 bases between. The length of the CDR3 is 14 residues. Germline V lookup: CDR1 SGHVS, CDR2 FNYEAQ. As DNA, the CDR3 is TGTGCCAGCAGTCCAACCTACTCGAACACTGAAGCTTTCTTT. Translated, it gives CASSPTYSNTEAFF.

The CDR3 here is CASSPTGQETQYF. CDR3 coding DNA: TGTGCCAGCAGTCCCACGGGACAAGAGACCCAGTACTTC. The V gene is TRBV28, the J gene TRBJ2-5, with D perhaps matching TRBD2 (5 bases). This CDR3 spans 13 amino acids. Germline V CDR1 and CDR2: MDHEN, SYDVKM. V lost 5 bases to trimming and J lost 2 bases, with 9 bases between them.

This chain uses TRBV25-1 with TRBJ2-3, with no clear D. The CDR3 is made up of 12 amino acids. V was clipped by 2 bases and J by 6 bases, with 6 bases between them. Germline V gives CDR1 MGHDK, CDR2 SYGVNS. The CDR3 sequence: CASSEVWDTQYF. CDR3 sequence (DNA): TGTGCCAGCAGTGAAGTGTGGGATACGCAGTATTTT.

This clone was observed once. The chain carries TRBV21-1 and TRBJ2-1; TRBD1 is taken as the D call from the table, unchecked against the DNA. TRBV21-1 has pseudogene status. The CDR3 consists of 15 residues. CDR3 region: CASSSVGTGDHEQFF. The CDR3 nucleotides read TGTGCCAGCAGCAGCGTCGGGACAGGGGACCATGAGCAGTTCTTC.

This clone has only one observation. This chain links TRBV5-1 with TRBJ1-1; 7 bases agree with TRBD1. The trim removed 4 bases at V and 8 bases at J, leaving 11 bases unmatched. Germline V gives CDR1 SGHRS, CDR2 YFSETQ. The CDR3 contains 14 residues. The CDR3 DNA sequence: TGCGCCAGCAGCCCGACTGGGTACAGGGGCGAAGCTTTCTTT. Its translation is CASSPTGYRGEAFF.

CDR3 loop: CASSPGLGMWTIYF. The DNA of the CDR3 is TGTGCCAGCAGTCCGGGACTGGGCATGTGGACCATATATTTT. The chain links TRBV9 to TRBJ1-3; D may be TRBD1 (5 bases). The CDR3 is 14 residues long. CDR1 SGDLS and CDR2 YYNGEE come from the germline V gene. Trimming removed 5 bases from V and 10 bases from J, with 19 bases in between.

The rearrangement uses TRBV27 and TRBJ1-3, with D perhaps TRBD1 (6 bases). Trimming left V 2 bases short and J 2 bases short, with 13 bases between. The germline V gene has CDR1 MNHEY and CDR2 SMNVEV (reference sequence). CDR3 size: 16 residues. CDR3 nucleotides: TGTGCCAGCAGTTTACTGCGGGGGGGCACTGGAAACACCATATATTTT. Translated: CASSLLRGGTGNTIYF.

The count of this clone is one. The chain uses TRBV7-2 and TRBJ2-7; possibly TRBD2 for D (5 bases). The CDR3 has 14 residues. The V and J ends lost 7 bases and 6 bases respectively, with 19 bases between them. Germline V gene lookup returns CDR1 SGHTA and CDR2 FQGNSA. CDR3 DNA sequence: TGTGCCAGCACCCGTAGGACTGGATTTGGCGAGCAGTACTTC. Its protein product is CASTRRTGFGEQYF.

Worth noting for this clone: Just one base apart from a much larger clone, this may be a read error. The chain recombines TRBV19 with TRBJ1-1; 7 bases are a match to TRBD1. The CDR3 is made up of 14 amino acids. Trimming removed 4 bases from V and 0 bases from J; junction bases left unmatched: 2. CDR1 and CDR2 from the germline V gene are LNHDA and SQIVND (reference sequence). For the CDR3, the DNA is TGTGCCAGTAGTACCGACAGGGTGAACACTGAAGCTTTCTTT. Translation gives CASSTDRVNTEAFF.

CDR3 nucleotide sequence: TGTGCCAGCAGCTTGGCTGGCGGCTACACCTTC. Translating it yields CASSLAGGYTF. V is TRBV5-4 and J is TRBJ1-2; D ambiguous. With 0 bases removed from V and 8 bases from J, the gap between germline ends came to 5 bases. The CDR3 spans 11 residues. Germline CDR1 reads SGHNT; CDR2 reads YYREEE (reference sequence).

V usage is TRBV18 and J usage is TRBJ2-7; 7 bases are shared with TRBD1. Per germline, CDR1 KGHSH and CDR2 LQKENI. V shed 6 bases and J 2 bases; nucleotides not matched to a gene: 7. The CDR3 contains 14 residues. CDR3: CASSRGDSTYEQYF. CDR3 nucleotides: TGTGCCAGCTCGCGAGGGGACAGTACCTACGAGCAGTACTTC.

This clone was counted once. Here the CDR3 DNA reads TGCAGTGGGTTTTTTGGGGAAAAACTGTTTTTT. This sequence encodes CSGFFGEKLFF. The V and J genes are TRBV20-1 and TRBJ1-4, with no clear D. The V gene lost 7 bases and the J gene lost 8 bases, with 11 bases spanning the gap. Per the germline V gene, CDR1 is DFQATT and CDR2 is SNEGSKA (reference sequence). CDR3 length equals 11 residues.

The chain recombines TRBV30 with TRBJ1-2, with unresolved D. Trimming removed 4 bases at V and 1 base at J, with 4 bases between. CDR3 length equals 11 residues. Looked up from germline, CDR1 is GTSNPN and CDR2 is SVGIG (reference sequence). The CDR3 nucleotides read TGTGCCTGGACCCATAACTATGGCTACACCTTC. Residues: CAWTHNYGYTF.

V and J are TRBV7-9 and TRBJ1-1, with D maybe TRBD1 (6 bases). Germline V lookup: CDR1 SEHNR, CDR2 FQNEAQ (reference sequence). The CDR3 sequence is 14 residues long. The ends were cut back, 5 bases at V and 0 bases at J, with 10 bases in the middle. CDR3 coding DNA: TGTGCCAGCAGCCCCTGGACAGTGAACACTGAAGCTTTCTTT. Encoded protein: CASSPWTVNTEAFF.

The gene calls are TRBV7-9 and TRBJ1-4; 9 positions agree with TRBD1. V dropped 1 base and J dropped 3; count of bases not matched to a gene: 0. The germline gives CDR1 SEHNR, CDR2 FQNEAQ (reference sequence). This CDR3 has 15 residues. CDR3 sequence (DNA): TGTGCCAGCAGCTTAGACAGGGGGCCTAATGAAAAACTGTTTTTT. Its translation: CASSLDRGPNEKLFF. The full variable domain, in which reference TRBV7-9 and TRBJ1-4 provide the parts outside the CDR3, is DTGVSQNPRHKITKRGQNVTFRCDPISEHNRLYWYRQTLGQGPEFLTYFQNEAQLEKSRLLSDRFSAERPKGSFSTLEIQRTEQGDSAMYLCASSLDRGPNEKLFFGSGTQLSVL.

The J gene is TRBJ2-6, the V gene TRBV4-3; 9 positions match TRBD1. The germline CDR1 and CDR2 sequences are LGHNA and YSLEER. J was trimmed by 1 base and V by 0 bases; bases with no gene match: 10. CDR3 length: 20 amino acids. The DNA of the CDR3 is TGCGCCAGCAGCCAAGATTGGATCCGACAGGGGGAGTCTGGGGCCAACGTCCTGACTTTC. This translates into CASSQDWIRQGESGANVLTF.

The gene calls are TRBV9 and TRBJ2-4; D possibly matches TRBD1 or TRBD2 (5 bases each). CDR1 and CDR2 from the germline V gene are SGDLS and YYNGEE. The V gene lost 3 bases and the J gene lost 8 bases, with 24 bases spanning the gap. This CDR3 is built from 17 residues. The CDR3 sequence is CASSGSSVVRGWDIQYF. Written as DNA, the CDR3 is TGTGCCAGCAGCGGGAGTAGTGTGGTGAGGGGATGGGACATTCAGTACTTC.

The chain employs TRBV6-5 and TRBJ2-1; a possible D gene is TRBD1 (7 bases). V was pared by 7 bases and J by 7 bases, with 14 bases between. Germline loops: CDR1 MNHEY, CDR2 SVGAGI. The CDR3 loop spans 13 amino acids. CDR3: CASKTGTRNEQFF. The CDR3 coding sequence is TGTGCCAGCAAGACAGGGACTCGTAATGAGCAGTTCTTC.

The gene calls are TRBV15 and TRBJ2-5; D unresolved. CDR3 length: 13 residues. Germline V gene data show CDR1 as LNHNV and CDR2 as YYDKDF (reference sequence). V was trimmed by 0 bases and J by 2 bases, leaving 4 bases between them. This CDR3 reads CATSRDIQETQYF. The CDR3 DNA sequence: TGTGCCACCAGCAGAGACATACAAGAGACCCAGTACTTC.

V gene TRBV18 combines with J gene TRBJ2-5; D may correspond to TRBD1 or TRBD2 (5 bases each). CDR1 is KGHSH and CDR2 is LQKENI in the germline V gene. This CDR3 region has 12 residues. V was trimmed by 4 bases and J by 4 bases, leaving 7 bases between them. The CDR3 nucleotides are TGTGCCAGCTCACGGGGGACAGAGACCCAGTACTTC. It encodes CASSRGTETQYF.

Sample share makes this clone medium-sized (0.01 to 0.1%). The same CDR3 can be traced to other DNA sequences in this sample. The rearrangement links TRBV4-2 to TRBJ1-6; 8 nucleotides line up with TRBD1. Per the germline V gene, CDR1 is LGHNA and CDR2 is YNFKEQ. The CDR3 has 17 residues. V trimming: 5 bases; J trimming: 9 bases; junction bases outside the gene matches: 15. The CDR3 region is CASSEYPAGGAVSPLHF. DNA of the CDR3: TGTGCCAGCAGCGAGTATCCCGCAGGGGGCGCGGTTTCACCCCTCCACTTT.

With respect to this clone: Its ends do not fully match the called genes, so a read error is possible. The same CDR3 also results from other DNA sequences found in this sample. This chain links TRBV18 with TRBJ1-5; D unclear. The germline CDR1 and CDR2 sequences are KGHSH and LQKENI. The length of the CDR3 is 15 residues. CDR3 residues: CASSPSGGFGQPQHF. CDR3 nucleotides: TGTGCCAGCTCACCCTCGGGCGGTTTCGGGCAGCCCCAGCACTTT.